The rows below give T cell receptor beta chains drawn from one sample of a study of blood T cell repertoires in COVID-19. TCRdb's copy holds only in-frame clones and misses some; the assay was immunoSEQ multiplex PCR. Of around 75,000 clones listed, 79% were seen once; the top ten hold less than 5.5%. The material sequenced was peripheral blood. Every receptor here comes from an elderly woman with active or convalescent COVID-19. The CDR3 runs from the conserved cysteine through the conserved F or W. D genes are given only for firm matches. The size of a clone is reported for some rows only, either as once, few or many, or as a class for expanded clones.

TRBV9,-,TRBJ2-7,TRBD2,16,CASSEEAGGPLSEQYF,TGTGCCAGCAGCGAGGAAGCGGGGGGGCCTCTTTCCGAGCAGTACTTC
TRBV7-2,-,TRBJ2-5,-,14,CASSFTGFKETQYF,TGTGCCAGCAGCTTCACAGGTTTCAAAGAGACCCAGTACTTC
TRBV5-1,-,TRBJ2-3,TRBD2,15,CASSSAGRVADTQYF,TGCGCCAGCAGCTCAGCGGGAAGAGTTGCAGATACGCAGTATTTT
TRBV28,-,TRBJ2-3,-,19,CASTLGGLGRRWGTDTQYF,TGTGCCAGCACCCTAGGAGGGTTAGGGCGGAGGTGGGGCACAGATACGCAGTATTTT
TRBV18,-,TRBJ1-1,-,13,CASSPTLGGVAFF,TGTGCCAGCTCACCCACCCTAGGAGGGGTCGCTTTCTTT
TRBV6-2/TRBV6-3,-,TRBJ1-5,TRBD1,15,CASSYSGTGGQPQHF,TGTGCCAGCAGTTACTCAGGGACAGGGGGTCAGCCCCAGCATTTT
TRBV28,-,TRBJ1-5,-,13,CASIGGGNQPQHF,TGTGCCAGCATAGGAGGAGGCAATCAGCCCCAGCATTTT
TRBV2,-,TRBJ2-1,-,11,CASSEAGVAFF,TGTGCCAGCAGTGAAGCAGGGGTTGCGTTCTTC
TRBV11-2,few,TRBJ2-1,-,15,CASSPLGTAYNEQFF,TGTGCCAGCAGCCCCCTCGGGACTGCCTACAATGAGCAGTTCTTC
TRBV28,-,TRBJ1-2,-,13,CASSLGIRHGYTF,TGTGCCAGCAGTTTGGGCATTCGACATGGCTACACCTTC
TRBV4-3,-,TRBJ2-1,-,13,CASSQDLRAGQFF,TGCGCCAGCAGCCAAGATCTGCGGGCTGGGCAGTTCTTC
TRBV6-5,few,TRBJ2-1,TRBD2,15,CASSPRVLGGNEQFF,TGTGCCAGCAGTCCGCGGGTCCTCGGGGGGAATGAGCAGTTCTTC
TRBV3-1/TRBV3-2,-,TRBJ2-3,-,14,CASSLGGPTDTQYF,TGTGCCAGCAGCCTCGGGGGGCCCACAGATACGCAGTATTTT
TRBV19,-,TRBJ2-3,-,13,CASSSTGTDTQYF,TGTGCCAGTAGTAGTACAGGGACAGATACGCAGTATTTT
TRBV28,few,TRBJ1-3,-,16,CASSPSDRDRGNTIYF,TGTGCCAGCAGCCCTTCAGACAGAGACCGAGGAAACACCATATATTTT
TRBV19,-,TRBJ2-2,-,15,CASSERLGVSGELFF,TGTGCCAGTAGTGAGCGACTAGGAGTATCCGGGGAGCTGTTTTTT